The rows below give T cell receptor beta chains drawn from one sample of a study of patients and donors after allogeneic stem cell transplantation. Using its own MiXCR run on the RT-PCR reads, TCRdb lists one record per CDR3 protein. In the table there are approximately 170,000 distinct CDR3 sequences, approximately 31% of which are singletons. The source material was blood, either unsorted or a sorted T cell fraction (not recorded which). The receptors derive from a human donor who was either an allogeneic HSCT recipient or a stem cell or donor lymphocyte infusion donor (not recorded which). It is not recorded whose cells these are; they may come from a transplant donor. The conserved cysteine and the conserved F or W are not part of the CDR3 here. D genes are given only for firm matches.

d_call	cdr3_length	v_call	j_call	cdr3_aa
-	14	TRBV4-3	TRBJ2-1	ASSQTTLISYNEQF
-	11	TRBV4-1	TRBJ2-1	ASSQVKSHEQF
-	12	TRBV10-3	TRBJ2-7	ATTKGTGTYEQY
TRBD2	14	TRBV5-4	TRBJ2-1	ASSFLAGGLYNEQF
-	13	TRBV15	TRBJ2-7	ATSAGRSASYEQY
-	11	TRBV10-3	TRBJ1-1	AIKNQRNTEAF
-	11	TRBV20-1	TRBJ2-6	SAAGSGANVLT
TRBD2	13	TRBV6-1	TRBJ2-2	ASSPGTSGRGELF
-	11	TRBV7-6	TRBJ1-1	ASSRQVNTEAF
-	13	TRBV19	TRBJ2-1	ASSILGSRHNEQF
TRBD2	16	TRBV5-1	TRBJ2-1	ASSPRGVAGNSYNEQF
-	12	TRBV5-1	TRBJ2-7	ASSPGPASYEQY
TRBD1	14	TRBV12-3/TRBV12-4	TRBJ1-5	ASTSTGAGGNQPQH
TRBD2	15	TRBV20-1	TRBJ2-3	SARGSGTSGSTDTQY
-	10	TRBV25-1	TRBJ2-2	ATEGNTGELF
-	12	TRBV29-1	TRBJ1-2	SVEGVRKRYGYT
-	11	TRBV27	TRBJ1-6	ASSSAYNSPLH
-	12	TRBV28	TRBJ2-7	ASKSSGLTYEQY
TRBD2	14	TRBV5-1	TRBJ2-2	ASSLARTSLAGELF
-	13	TRBV12-3/TRBV12-4	TRBJ1-2	ASSSHTFGRNGYT